Included here is one TCR beta chain sequence, with context. A junction end diverges from the germline sequence, so it may reflect a read error. These data originate in a study of blood T cell repertoires in COVID-19. Across the study: Italy, Spain and the United States were the sources of the convalescent and acute COVID-19 samples.

CDR1 and CDR2 from the germline V gene are MDHEN and SYDVKM. The CDR3 loop spans 10 amino acids. Sequencing used immunoSEQ multiplex PCR; TCRdb keeps in-frame clones, though not all of them. In the table there are some 180,000 clones, around 81% of which are singletons. The TCR originated in a man in his 70s with active or convalescent COVID-19. Sequencing was carried out using peripheral blood. The chain has TRBV28 and TRBJ1-2; no firm D call. The CDR3 protein is CASSVYSYTF. CDR3 DNA sequence: TGTGCCAGCTCCGTCTATAGCTACACCTTC.